This paragraph covers one T cell receptor beta chain sequence. Its target is unknown. This sample is part of a study of cytomegalovirus exposure and HLA in healthy donors. The overall study: According to later analysis, the same platform produced the roughly 120 validation and 666 first-cohort repertoires. Study-wide results and limits: According to a later analysis, TCR clusters from the first cohort tended to co-occur in the 120 or so validation repertoires. Reportedly, cytomegalovirus status was diagnosed with high sensitivity and specificity. A list of about 180 TCR beta chains associated with cytomegalovirus was given.

This table comes from immunoSEQ multiplex PCR, and its TCRdb copy is limited to in-frame clones, with some not included. Of some 200,000 clones listed, about nine tenths are singletons. Trimming at V came to 2 bases and at J to 8 bases, leaving 2 bases not matched to a gene. The CDR3 has 13 amino acids. CDR1 SGHTA and CDR2 FQGTGA come from the germline V gene. The origin of this receptor is a man aged 30 to 45 in good health and CMV-seropositive. What was sequenced was PBMCs. The V and J genes are TRBV7-3 and TRBJ2-1, with TRBD2 matching 8 bases. Here the CDR3 DNA reads TGTGCCAGCAGCTTAGAGACTAGCGATGAGCAGTTCTTC. Its protein is CASSLETSDEQFF.